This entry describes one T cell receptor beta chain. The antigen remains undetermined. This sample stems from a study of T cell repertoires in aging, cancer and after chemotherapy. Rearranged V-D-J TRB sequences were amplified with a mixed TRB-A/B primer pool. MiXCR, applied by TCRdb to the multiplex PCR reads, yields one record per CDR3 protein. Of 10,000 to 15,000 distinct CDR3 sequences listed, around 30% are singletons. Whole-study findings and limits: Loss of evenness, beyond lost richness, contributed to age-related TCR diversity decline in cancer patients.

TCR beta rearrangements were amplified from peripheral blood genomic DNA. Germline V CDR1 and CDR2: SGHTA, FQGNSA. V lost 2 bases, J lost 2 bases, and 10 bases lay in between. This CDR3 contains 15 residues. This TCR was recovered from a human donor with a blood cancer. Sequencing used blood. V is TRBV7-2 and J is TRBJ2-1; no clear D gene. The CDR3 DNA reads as TGTGCCAGCAGCTTAAACGCGGTTGCCTACAATGAGCAGTTCTTC. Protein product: CASSLNAVAYNEQFF.